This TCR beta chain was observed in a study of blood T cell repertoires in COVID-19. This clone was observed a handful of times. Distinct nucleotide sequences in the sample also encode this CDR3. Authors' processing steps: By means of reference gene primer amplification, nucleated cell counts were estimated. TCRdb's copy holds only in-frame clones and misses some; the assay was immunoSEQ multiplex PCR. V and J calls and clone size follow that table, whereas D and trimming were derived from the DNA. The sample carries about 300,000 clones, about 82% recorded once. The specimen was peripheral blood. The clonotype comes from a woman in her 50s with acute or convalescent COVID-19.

The CDR3 nucleotides read TGTGCCAGCTCACCACTGGGAGGCAGCAATCAGCCCCAGCATTTT. The encoded protein is CASSPLGGSNQPQHF. The chain couples TRBV18 to TRBJ1-5; D unclear. Germline V lookup: CDR1 KGHSH, CDR2 LQKENI. This CDR3 contains 15 residues. V was shortened by 1 base and J by 1 base, with 8 bases between the two germline ends.